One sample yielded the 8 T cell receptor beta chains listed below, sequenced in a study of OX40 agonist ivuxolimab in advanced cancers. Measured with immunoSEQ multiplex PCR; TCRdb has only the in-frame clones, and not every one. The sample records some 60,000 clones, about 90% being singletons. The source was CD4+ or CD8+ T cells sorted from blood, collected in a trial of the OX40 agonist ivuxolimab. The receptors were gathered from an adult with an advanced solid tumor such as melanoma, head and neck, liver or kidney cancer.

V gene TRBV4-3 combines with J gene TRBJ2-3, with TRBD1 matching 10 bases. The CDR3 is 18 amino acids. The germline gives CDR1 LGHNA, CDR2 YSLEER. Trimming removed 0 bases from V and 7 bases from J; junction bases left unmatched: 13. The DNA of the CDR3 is TGCGCCAGCAGCCAAGACCCTCCGGGACAGGGGAACTCATATACGCAGTATTTT. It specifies CASSQDPPGQGNSYTQYF.

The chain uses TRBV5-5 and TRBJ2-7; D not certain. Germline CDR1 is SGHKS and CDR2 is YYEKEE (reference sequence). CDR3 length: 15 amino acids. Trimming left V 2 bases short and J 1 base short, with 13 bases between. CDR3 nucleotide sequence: TGTGCCAGCAGCTTTGTCATGTACGCTTCCTACGAGCAGTACTTC. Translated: CASSFVMYASYEQYF. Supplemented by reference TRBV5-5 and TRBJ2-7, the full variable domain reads DAGVTQSPTHLIKTRGQQVTLRCSPISGHKSVSWYQQVLGQGPQFIFQYYEKEERGRGNFPDRFSARQFPNYSSELNVNALLLGDSALYLCASSFVMYASYEQYFGPGTRLTVT.

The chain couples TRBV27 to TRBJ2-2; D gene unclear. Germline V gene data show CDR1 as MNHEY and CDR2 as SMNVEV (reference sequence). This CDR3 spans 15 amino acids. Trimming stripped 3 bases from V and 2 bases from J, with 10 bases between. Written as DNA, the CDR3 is TGTGCCAGCAGTTTTAGTGGCAGAAACACCGGGGAGCTGTTTTTT. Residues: CASSFSGRNTGELFF.

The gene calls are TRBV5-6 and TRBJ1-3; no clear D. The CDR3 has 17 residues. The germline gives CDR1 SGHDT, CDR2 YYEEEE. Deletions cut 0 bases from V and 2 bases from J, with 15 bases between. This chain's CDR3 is CASSLEGDYPPGNTIYF. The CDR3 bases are TGTGCCAGCAGCTTGGAGGGAGACTATCCCCCTGGAAACACCATATATTTT.

The CDR3, as DNA: TGTGCCAGCTCACCGTCAGACAGTCACAATCAGCCCCAGCATTTT. Amino acid sequence: CASSPSDSHNQPQHF. The rearrangement links TRBV18 to TRBJ1-5; D is perhaps TRBD1 (5 bases). The CDR3 spans 15 residues. Trimming left V 3 bases short and J 3 bases short, with 12 bases between. Germline CDR1 and CDR2: KGHSH and LQKENI. The full variable domain, its missing parts supplied by reference TRBV18 and TRBJ1-5, is NAGVMQNPRHLVRRRGQEARLRCSPMKGHSHVYWYRQLPEEGLKFMVYLQKENIIDESGMPKERFSAEFPKEGPSILRIQQVVRGDSAAYFCASSPSDSHNQPQHFGDGTRLSIL.

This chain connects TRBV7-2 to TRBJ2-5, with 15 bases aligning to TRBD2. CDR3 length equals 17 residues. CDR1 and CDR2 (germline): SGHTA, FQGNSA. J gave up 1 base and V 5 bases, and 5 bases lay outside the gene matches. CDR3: CASSVGLAGGGQETQYF. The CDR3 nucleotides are TGTGCCAGCAGCGTGGGACTAGCGGGAGGTGGCCAAGAGACCCAGTACTTC. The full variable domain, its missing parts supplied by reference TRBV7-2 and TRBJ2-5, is GAGVSQSPSNKVTEKGKDVELRCDPISGHTALYWYRQSLGQGLEFLIYFQGNSAPDKSGLPSDRFSAERTGGSVSTLTIQRTQQEDSAVYLCASSVGLAGGGQETQYFGPGTRLLVL.

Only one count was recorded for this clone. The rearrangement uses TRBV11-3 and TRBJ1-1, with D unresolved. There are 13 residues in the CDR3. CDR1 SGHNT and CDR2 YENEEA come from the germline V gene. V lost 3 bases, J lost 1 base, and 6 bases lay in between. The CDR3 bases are TGTGCCAGCAGCTTCACAGAGAACACTGAAGCTTTCTTT. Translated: CASSFTENTEAFF.

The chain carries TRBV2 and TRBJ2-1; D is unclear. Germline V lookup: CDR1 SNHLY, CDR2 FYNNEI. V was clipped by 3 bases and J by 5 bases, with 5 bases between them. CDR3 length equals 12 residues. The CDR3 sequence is CASSEVNNEQFF. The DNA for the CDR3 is TGTGCCAGCAGTGAGGTAAACAATGAGCAGTTCTTC. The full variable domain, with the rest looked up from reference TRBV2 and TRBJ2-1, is EPEVTQTPSHQVTQMGQEVILRCVPISNHLYFYWYRQILGQKVEFLVSFYNNEISEKSEIFDDQFSVERPDGSNFTLKIRSTKLEDSAMYFCASSEVNNEQFFGPGTRLTVL.